This T cell receptor beta chain was identified during a study of PD-1 blockade in classical Hodgkin lymphoma. Study-wide findings and caveats: Reports indicated that newly diagnosed patients had lower baseline TCR diversity than healthy donors did.

Trimming took 4 bases from V and 1 from J, leaving 14 bases between them. This CDR3 is 15 amino acids long. CDR1 is SNHLY and CDR2 is FYNNEI in the germline V gene. This clone has only a few counts. The target antigen is unknown. The table came from immunoSEQ multiplex PCR; TCRdb's copy has only in-frame clones and leaves some out. Among more than 140,000 clones listed, under 85% were seen once. Every single patient, without exception, relapsed after autologous stem cell transplantation, and brentuximab vedotin exposure varied. This chain links TRBV2 with TRBJ2-7; D uncertain. Sequencing was performed on peripheral blood mononuclear cells (PBMCs), taken before the second cycle of nivolumab. The clonotype was recovered from a human donor with classical Hodgkin lymphoma. In nucleotides, the CDR3 is TGTGCCAGCAGTGTTTTAACGTTACCTTCCTACGAGCAGTACTTC. This codes for CASSVLTLPSYEQYF.